Reported below is one T cell receptor beta chain. Other nucleotide sequences in the sample specify the same CDR3. This CDR3 has 16 amino acids. V lost 4 bases and J lost 0; bases outside the gene matches: 4. Per germline, CDR1 SGHRS and CDR2 YFSETQ. Clones were read by immunoSEQ multiplex PCR, and TCRdb kept only the in-frame ones, dropping some. The table lists under 200,000 clones, about 85% of them singletons, with approximately 2.3% in the top ten. The source of the sample is a study of blood T cell repertoires in COVID-19. This TCR was recovered from a man in his sixties or seventies with active or convalescent COVID-19. This chain links TRBV5-1 with TRBJ1-4, with 9 bases matching TRBD1. Sequencing was performed on peripheral blood. The CDR3 loop is CASSPDRGTTNEKLFF. For the CDR3, the DNA is TGCGCCAGCAGCCCGGACAGGGGAACAACTAATGAAAAACTGTTTTTT.